The rows below give T cell receptor beta chains drawn from one sample of a study of a mutant IDH1 vaccine in newly diagnosed glioma. Produced via immunoSEQ multiplex PCR; TCRdb's table is partial and in-frame only. This table holds 100,000 to 150,000 clones, over 75% found once. Their specific antigens are unknown. The sample consisted of PBMCs, taken from a glioma patient whose treatment included an IDH1 peptide vaccine. The receptors come from a man aged 40-55 years with glioma. The CDR3 runs from the conserved cysteine through the conserved F or W. A D gene is named only where the DNA matches it firmly. Clone size is stated in some rows and not others, as once, few, many or a class when expanded.

TGTGCCAGCAGCCCAAATAGCGGGGGGGGCACAGATACGCAGTATTTT,CASSPNSGGGTDTQYF,NA,TRBD2,TRBJ2-3,TRBV5-6
TGTGCCAGCAGTCCCCGCCCCGTTACTGAAGCTTTCTTT,CASSPRPVTEAFF,few,NA,TRBJ1-1,TRBV6-5
TGTGCCAGCAGCCCCGGGGGAAGTGTAGCTAACTATGGCTACACCTTC,CASSPGGSVANYGYTF,NA,NA,TRBJ1-2,TRBV5-4
TGTGCCAGCAGCTCCCTGGGACTAGCGGGGGCCTACGAGCAGTACTTC,CASSSLGLAGAYEQYF,NA,TRBD2,TRBJ2-7,TRBV7-9
TGTGCCAGCGGACAGGGTTCCTACGAGCAGTACTTC,CASGQGSYEQYF,NA,TRBD1,TRBJ2-7,TRBV9
TGTGCATCCAAAGGGAACACTGAAGCTTTCTTT,CASKGNTEAFF,NA,NA,TRBJ1-1,TRBV28
TGTGCCAGCAGGCAGGGACGGCACACTGAAGCTTTCTTT,CASRQGRHTEAFF,many,NA,TRBJ1-1,TRBV6-5
TGTGCCAGCAGCTTAGGGATTCTCGCCCCGGGGTACTTC,CASSLGILAPGYF,NA,NA,TRBJ2-7,TRBV7-2
TGTGCCAGCAGCTTAGCGTACGGGACTGAAGCTTTCTTT,CASSLAYGTEAFF,NA,NA,TRBJ1-1,TRBV7-2
TGTGCCAGCAGCCCACGTGGAAAGGGCACTGAAGCTTTCTTT,CASSPRGKGTEAFF,NA,NA,TRBJ1-1,TRBV9
TGTGCCAGCAGCTCCGGGACAGCTCCTCAAAAACTGTTTTTT,CASSSGTAPQKLFF,NA,TRBD1,TRBJ1-4,TRBV28
TGTGCCAGCTCACCCCTACTAGCGGGAGGTCCCCACGAGCAGTACTTC,CASSPLLAGGPHEQYF,NA,TRBD2,TRBJ2-7,TRBV18
TGTGCCAGCAGCTCCCAGGGGCATGAAAAACTGTTTTTT,CASSSQGHEKLFF,NA,NA,TRBJ1-4,TRBV7-8
TGCAGCGTTGAGCCCAGCTCTGGGGCCAACGTCCTGACTTTC,CSVEPSSGANVLTF,few,NA,TRBJ2-6,TRBV29-1
TGTGCCAGCTCCCCCGTGTCGGATTCCTTC,CASSPVSDSF,NA,NA,TRBJ2-7,TRBV18
TGTGCCTGGAGTGTATACAATGAGCAGTTCTTC,CAWSVYNEQFF,NA,NA,TRBJ2-1,TRBV30
TGTGCCTGGAAGATGCACGGGGGTTTAGATACGCAGTATTTT,CAWKMHGGLDTQYF,NA,NA,TRBJ2-3,TRBV30
TGCGCCAGCAGCCAAGATTTAGGGGGTAGTGAGACCCAGTACTTC,CASSQDLGGSETQYF,NA,NA,TRBJ2-5,TRBV4-3
TGTGCCATCAGTGGAGCAGGGAGGGAGACCGGGGAGCTGTTTTTT,CAISGAGRETGELFF,NA,TRBD2,TRBJ2-2,TRBV10-3
TGTGCCAGTAGTATAACTAGCGGGAGAACGGATACGCAGTATTTT,CASSITSGRTDTQYF,NA,TRBD2,TRBJ2-3,TRBV19
TGTGCCAGCAGAGACCGGACTAGCGGGAGCGCGAGCTCCTACGAGCAGTACTTC,CASRDRTSGSASSYEQYF,NA,TRBD2,TRBJ2-7,TRBV2
TGCAGCGCTTTTGCAGCGGGGAGAGATACGCAGTATTTT,CSAFAAGRDTQYF,NA,TRBD2,TRBJ2-3,TRBV29-1
TGTGCCAGCAGCCCCGGGCCTGTCACTGAAGCTTTCTTT,CASSPGPVTEAFF,NA,NA,TRBJ1-1,TRBV7-2
TGTGCCGGCTCGACGGGGGGCCGGGGTAGCAATCAGCCCCAGCATTTT,CAGSTGGRGSNQPQHF,NA,NA,TRBJ1-5,TRBV28
TGTGCCTGGAGTCCCACACTGAATGAAAAACTGTTTTTT,CAWSPTLNEKLFF,NA,NA,TRBJ1-4,TRBV30
TGTGCCAGCAGCTTTCGGAGGGACAGGGGGTCCCACGAGCAGTACTTC,CASSFRRDRGSHEQYF,NA,TRBD1,TRBJ2-7,TRBV7-9
TGTGCCAGCAGCCAAGTAGGCGCAGGGGTCTACGAGCAGTACTTC,CASSQVGAGVYEQYF,NA,NA,TRBJ2-7,TRBV14
TGTGCCAGCAGTTACTATACTGAAGCTTTCTTT,CASSYYTEAFF,NA,NA,TRBJ1-1,TRBV6-5
TGCAGCGTCGGGACTAGTGTTGGCCACGAGCAGTACTTC,CSVGTSVGHEQYF,NA,TRBD2,TRBJ2-7,TRBV29-1
TGTGCCAGCAGCTTGGGGTTTCCCTACGAGCAGTACTTC,CASSLGFPYEQYF,NA,NA,TRBJ2-7,TRBV5-4
TGTGCCAGCAGCTCGCCACAGAGAGGGAACACTGAAGCTTTCTTT,CASSSPQRGNTEAFF,NA,NA,TRBJ1-1,TRBV7-2
TGTGCCAGCAGGACAGGGAATCAGCCCCAGCATTTT,CASRTGNQPQHF,NA,TRBD1,TRBJ1-5,TRBV28
TGTGCCATCAGTGGGGGACTAGAGGATACGCAGTATTTT,CAISGGLEDTQYF,NA,TRBD2,TRBJ2-3,TRBV10-3
TGCGCCAGTCACCTGCTTGGGACAGATACGCAGTATTTT,CASHLLGTDTQYF,NA,NA,TRBJ2-3,TRBV5-1
TGCGCCAGCACTCCGGGACTTCAAGAGACCCAGTACTTC,CASTPGLQETQYF,NA,NA,TRBJ2-5,TRBV10-2
TGCGCCAGCAGCTTTCGGGGGCAGTCCTACGAGCAGTACTTC,CASSFRGQSYEQYF,NA,NA,TRBJ2-7,TRBV5-1
TGTGCCAGCAGTTGGGACAGGGGTCCCTACAATGAGCAGTTCTTC,CASSWDRGPYNEQFF,NA,TRBD1,TRBJ2-1,TRBV7-2
TGCGCCAGCACCGGGACAGCCAATAATTCACCCCTCCACTTT,CASTGTANNSPLHF,NA,TRBD1,TRBJ1-6,TRBV10-2
TGTGCCATCAGTGAGAACCCTAGCGGGAGTTCAGATACGCAGTATTTT,CAISENPSGSSDTQYF,NA,TRBD2,TRBJ2-3,TRBV10-3
TGTGCTAGTGGTTCCAAGGGCTCTGGGGCCAACGTCCTGACTTTC,CASGSKGSGANVLTF,NA,NA,TRBJ2-6,TRBV12-5
TGTGCCAGCAGCTTGGGGCCTATATTATTAACCGGGGAGCTGTTTTTT,CASSLGPILLTGELFF,NA,NA,TRBJ2-2,TRBV5-6
TGTGCCAGCAGCCGCGGACTAGCGAGCGGTAATGAGCAGTTCTTC,CASSRGLASGNEQFF,NA,TRBD2,TRBJ2-1,TRBV14
TGTGCCAGCGCTTTACAGGGAAAGAGCTCCTACGAGCAGTACTTC,CASALQGKSSYEQYF,NA,NA,TRBJ2-7,TRBV6-5
TGTGCCAGCAGTGAAGAGGTTTTGTCGGTCAGCACAGATACGCAGTATTTT,CASSEEVLSVSTDTQYF,few,NA,TRBJ2-3,TRBV2
TGTGCCAGCAGCTTAGTAGGACAGGGGGGGTACGAGCAGTACTTC,CASSLVGQGGYEQYF,NA,TRBD1,TRBJ2-7,TRBV7-8
TGCAGCGTTGCTCTCGCCGCAGGAAACACCATATATTTT,CSVALAAGNTIYF,NA,NA,TRBJ1-3,TRBV29-1
TGTGCCAGCAGCCGAATATACAGCTCCTACGAGCAGTACTTC,CASSRIYSSYEQYF,NA,NA,TRBJ2-7,TRBV7-2
TGCGCCAGCAGCCAAGAATATAGACGGACTACCTCTGGAAACACCATATATTTT,CASSQEYRRTTSGNTIYF,few,NA,TRBJ1-3,TRBV4-3
TGTGCCAGCAGCGAGACGCCAGGCGGCTATGGCTACACCTTC,CASSETPGGYGYTF,NA,NA,TRBJ1-2,TRBV9
TGTGCCAGCAGCTTAGCCCGGGGCACAGATACGCAGTATTTT,CASSLARGTDTQYF,once,NA,TRBJ2-3,TRBV7-6
TGTGCCAGCAGTTACTCGGGGGGACAGCACCCTAGCCGCTACACCTTC,CASSYSGGQHPSRYTF,NA,TRBD1,TRBJ1-2,TRBV6-6
TGTGCCAGCAGTTTATCGAGGGACACCATCAACTATGGCTACACCTTC,CASSLSRDTINYGYTF,NA,NA,TRBJ1-2,TRBV27
TGTGCCAGCAGCCTATCGGGACGAAAGCAGTACTTC,CASSLSGRKQYF,NA,NA,TRBJ2-7,TRBV5-8